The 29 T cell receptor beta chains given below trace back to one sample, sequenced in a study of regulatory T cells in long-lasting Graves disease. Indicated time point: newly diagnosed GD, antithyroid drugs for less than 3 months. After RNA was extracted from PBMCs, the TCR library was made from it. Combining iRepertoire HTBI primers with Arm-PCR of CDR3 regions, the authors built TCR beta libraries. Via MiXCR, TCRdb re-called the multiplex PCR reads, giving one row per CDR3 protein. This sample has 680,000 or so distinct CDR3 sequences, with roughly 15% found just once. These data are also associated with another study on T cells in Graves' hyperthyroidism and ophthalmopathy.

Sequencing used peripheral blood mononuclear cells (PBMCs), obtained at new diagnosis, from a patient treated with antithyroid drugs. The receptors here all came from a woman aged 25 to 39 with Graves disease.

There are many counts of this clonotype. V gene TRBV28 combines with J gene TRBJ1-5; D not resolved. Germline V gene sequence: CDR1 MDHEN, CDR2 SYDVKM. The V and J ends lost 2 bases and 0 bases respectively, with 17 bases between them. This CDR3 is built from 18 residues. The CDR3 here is CASSLTSGILYSNQPQHF. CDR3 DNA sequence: TGTGCCAGCAGTTTAACCTCCGGGATCCTCTATAGCAATCAGCCCCAGCATTTT.

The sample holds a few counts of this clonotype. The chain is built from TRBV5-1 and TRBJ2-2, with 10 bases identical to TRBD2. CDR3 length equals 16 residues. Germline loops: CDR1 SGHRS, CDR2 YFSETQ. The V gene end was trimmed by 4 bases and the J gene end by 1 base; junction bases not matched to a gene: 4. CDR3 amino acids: CASSGGLAVNTGELFF. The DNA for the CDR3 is TGCGCCAGCAGCGGAGGACTAGCGGTGAACACCGGGGAGCTGTTTTTT.

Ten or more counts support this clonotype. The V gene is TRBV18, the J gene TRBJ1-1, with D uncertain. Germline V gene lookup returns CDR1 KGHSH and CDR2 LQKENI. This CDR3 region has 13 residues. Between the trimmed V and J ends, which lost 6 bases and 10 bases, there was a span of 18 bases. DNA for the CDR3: TGTGCCAGCTCGGGAGGGCTCAGTTTAGGAGCTTTCTTT. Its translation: CASSGGLSLGAFF.

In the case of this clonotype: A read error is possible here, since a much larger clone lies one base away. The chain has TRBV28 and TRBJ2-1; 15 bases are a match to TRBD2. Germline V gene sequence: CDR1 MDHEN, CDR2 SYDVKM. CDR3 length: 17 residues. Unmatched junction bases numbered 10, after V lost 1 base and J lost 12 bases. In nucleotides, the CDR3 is TGTGCCAGCAGTTTATTCTCCGGGACTAGCGGGAGGCGTGGGCAGTTCTTC. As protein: CASSLFSGTSGRRGQFF.

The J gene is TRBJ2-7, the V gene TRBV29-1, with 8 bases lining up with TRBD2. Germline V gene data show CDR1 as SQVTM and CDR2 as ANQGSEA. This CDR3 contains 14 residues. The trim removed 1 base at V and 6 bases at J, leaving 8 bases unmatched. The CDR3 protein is CSVEAGTRMGEQYF. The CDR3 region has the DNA TGCAGCGTTGAAGCCGGGACTAGGATGGGCGAGCAGTACTTC.

The CDR3 nucleotides are TGCAGTGCTAGAGATCCTGCTAGCGGGAGGGATGGAGATACGCAGTATTTT. Translation gives CSARDPASGRDGDTQYF. The chain links TRBV20-1 to TRBJ2-3; 12 bases match TRBD2. This CDR3 contains 17 residues. J was trimmed by 5 bases and V by 0 bases; bases with no gene match: 9. Germline V gene sequence: CDR1 DFQATT, CDR2 SNEGSKA (reference sequence).

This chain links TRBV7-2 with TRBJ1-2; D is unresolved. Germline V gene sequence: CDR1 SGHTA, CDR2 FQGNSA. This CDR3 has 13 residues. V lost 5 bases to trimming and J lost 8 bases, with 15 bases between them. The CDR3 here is CASSPLATRGYTF. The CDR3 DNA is TGTGCCAGCAGCCCTCTCGCAACTCGGGGCTACACCTTC.

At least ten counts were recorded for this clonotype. This CDR3 is CASSVGSGSGTGELFF. The DNA of the CDR3 is TGTGCCAGCAGCGTCGGTAGCGGGAGTGGGACCGGGGAGCTGTTTTTT. The chain has TRBV9 and TRBJ2-2; 9 bases map to TRBD2. Germline-derived CDR1 and CDR2 are SGDLS and YYNGEE. This CDR3 has 16 amino acids. V lost 2 bases and J lost 5; bases outside the gene matches: 7.

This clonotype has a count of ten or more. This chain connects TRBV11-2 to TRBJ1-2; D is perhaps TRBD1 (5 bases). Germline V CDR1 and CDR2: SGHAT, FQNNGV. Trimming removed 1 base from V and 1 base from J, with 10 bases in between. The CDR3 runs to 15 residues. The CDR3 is CASSLGTGDNYGYTF. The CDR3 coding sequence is TGTGCCAGCAGCTTAGGCACAGGAGATAACTATGGCTACACCTTC.

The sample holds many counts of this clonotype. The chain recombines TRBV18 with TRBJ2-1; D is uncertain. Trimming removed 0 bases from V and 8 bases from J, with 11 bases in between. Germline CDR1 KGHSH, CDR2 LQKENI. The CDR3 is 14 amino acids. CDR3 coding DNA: TGTGCCAGCTCACCACCCTCTGGAAACTATGAGCAGTTCTTC. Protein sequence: CASSPPSGNYEQFF. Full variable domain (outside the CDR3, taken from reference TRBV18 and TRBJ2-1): NAGVMQNPRHLVRRRGQEARLRCSPMKGHSHVYWYRQLPEEGLKFMVYLQKENIIDESGMPKERFSAEFPKEGPSILRIQQVVRGDSAAYFCASSPPSGNYEQFFGPGTRLTVL.

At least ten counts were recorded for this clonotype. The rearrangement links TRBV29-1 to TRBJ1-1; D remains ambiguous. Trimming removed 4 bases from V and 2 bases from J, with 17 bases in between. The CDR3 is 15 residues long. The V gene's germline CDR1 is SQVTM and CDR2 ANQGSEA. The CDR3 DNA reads TGCAGCGTTGCCCCCAGCGGCCGAACAAACACTGAAGCTTTCTTT. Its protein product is CSVAPSGRTNTEAFF.

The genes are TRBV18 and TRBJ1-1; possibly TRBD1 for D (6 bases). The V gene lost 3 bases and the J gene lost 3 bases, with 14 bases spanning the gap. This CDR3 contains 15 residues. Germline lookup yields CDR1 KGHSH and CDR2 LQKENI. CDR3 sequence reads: CASSPTGLPDTEAFF. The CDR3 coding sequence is TGTGCCAGCTCACCTACAGGGCTTCCGGACACTGAAGCTTTCTTT.

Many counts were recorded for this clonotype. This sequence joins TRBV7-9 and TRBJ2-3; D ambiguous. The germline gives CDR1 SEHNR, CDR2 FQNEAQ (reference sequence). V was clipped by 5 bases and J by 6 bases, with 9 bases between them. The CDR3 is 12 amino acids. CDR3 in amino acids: CASSPQLDTQYF. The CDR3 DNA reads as TGTGCCAGCAGCCCCCAGTTGGATACGCAGTATTTT.

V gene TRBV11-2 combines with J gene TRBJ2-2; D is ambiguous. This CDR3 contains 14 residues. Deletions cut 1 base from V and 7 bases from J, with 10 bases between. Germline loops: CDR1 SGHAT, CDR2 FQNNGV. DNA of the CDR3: TGTGCCAGCAGCTTAGGTCTGGGTGGCGGGGAGCTGTTTTTT. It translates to CASSLGLGGGELFF.

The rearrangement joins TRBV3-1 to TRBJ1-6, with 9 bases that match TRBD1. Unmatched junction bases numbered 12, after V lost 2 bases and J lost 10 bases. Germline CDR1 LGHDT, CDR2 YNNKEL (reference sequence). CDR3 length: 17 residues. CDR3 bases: TGTGCCAGCAGCCAACTTAGAGGGACAGGGAACGACTCACCCCTCCACTTT. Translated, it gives CASSQLRGTGNDSPLHF.

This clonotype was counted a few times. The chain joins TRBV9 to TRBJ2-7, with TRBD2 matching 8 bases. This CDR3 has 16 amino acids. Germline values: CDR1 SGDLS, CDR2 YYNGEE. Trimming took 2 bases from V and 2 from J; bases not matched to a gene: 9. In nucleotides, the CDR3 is TGTGCCAGCAGCGTTTTTGGGCGGGAGGACACCTACGAGCAGTACTTC. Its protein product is CASSVFGREDTYEQYF.

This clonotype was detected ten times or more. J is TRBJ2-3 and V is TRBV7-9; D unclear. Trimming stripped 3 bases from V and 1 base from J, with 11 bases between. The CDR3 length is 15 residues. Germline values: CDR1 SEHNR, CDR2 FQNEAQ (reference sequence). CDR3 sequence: CASSFEPPGTDTQYF. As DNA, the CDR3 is TGTGCCAGCAGCTTTGAACCGCCGGGCACAGATACGCAGTATTTT.

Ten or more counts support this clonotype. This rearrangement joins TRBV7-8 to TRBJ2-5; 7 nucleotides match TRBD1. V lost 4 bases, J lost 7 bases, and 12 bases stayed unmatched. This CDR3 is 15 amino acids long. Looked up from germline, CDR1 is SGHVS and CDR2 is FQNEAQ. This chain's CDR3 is CASSSAQGSYVTQYF. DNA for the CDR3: TGTGCCAGCAGCTCAGCACAGGGGTCGTATGTGACCCAGTACTTC.

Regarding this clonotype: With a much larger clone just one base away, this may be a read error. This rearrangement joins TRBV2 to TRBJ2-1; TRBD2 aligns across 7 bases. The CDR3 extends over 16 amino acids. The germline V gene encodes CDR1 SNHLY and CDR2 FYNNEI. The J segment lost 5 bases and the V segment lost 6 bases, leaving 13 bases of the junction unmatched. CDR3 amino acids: CASSLSWGGSHNEQFF. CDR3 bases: TGTGCCAGCAGCCTTAGCTGGGGGGGGTCCCACAATGAGCAGTTCTTC.

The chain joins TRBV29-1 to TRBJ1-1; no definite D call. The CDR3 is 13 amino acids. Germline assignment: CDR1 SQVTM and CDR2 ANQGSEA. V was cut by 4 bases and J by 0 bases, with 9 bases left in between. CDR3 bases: TGCAGCGTTGTTCGCCCAGTGAACACTGAAGCTTTCTTT. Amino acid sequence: CSVVRPVNTEAFF.

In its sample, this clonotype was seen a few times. The CDR3 DNA reads TGTGCCAGCAGCCCTAGGACAGGGGGGAGCAATGAGCAGTTCTTC. Its protein is CASSPRTGGSNEQFF. V usage is TRBV6-4 and J usage is TRBJ2-1, with 10 bases lining up with TRBD1. Looked up from germline, CDR1 is MRHNA and CDR2 is SNTAGT. V shed 6 bases, J shed 6 bases, and the junction held 8 bases outside the gene matches. The CDR3 length is 15 residues.

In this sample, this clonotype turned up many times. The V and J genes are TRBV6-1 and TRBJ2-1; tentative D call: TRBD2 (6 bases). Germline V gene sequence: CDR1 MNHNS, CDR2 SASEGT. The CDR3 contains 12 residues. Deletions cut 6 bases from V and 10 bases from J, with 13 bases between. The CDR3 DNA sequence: TGTGCCAGCAGAGGAATGAGCGGGGAGCAGTTCTTC. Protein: CASRGMSGEQFF.

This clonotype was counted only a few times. The CDR3 sequence: CASRKGGVLGYTF. For the CDR3, the DNA is TGTGCCAGCAGGAAAGGAGGGGTATTGGGCTACACCTTC. The genes are TRBV6-1 and TRBJ1-2; D might be TRBD1 (5 bases). Germline-derived CDR1 and CDR2 are MNHNS and SASEGT. The germline V and J ends were trimmed by 6 bases and 8 bases, with 16 bases remaining between them. The CDR3 runs to 13 residues.

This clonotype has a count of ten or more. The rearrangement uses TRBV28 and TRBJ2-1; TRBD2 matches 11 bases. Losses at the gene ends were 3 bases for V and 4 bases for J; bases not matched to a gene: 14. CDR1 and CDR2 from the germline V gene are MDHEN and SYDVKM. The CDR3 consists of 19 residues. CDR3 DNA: TGTGCCAGCAGTTTGAGGGTTCTTAGCGGGAGGGAATTATACAATGAGCAGTTCTTC. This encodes CASSLRVLSGRELYNEQFF.

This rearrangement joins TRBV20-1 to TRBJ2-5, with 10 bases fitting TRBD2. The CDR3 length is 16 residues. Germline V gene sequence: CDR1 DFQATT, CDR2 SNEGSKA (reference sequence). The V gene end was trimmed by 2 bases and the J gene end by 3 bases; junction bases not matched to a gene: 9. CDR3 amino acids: CSARLAGASPKETQYF. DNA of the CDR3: TGCAGTGCTAGACTAGCGGGAGCTTCCCCAAAAGAGACCCAGTACTTC.

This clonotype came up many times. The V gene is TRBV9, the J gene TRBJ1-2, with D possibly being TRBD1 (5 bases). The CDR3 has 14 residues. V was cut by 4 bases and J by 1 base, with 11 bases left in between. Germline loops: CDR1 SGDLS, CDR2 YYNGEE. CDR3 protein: CASSPGRSNYGYTF. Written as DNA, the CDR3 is TGTGCCAGCAGCCCGGGACGGAGTAACTATGGCTACACCTTC.

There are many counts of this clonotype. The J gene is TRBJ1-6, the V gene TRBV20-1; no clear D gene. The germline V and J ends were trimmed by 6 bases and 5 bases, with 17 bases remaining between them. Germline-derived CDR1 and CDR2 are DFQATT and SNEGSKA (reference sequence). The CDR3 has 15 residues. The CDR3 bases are TGCAGTGCCAGCCTATCGGGCCTAGATAATTCACCCCTCCACTTT. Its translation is CSASLSGLDNSPLHF.

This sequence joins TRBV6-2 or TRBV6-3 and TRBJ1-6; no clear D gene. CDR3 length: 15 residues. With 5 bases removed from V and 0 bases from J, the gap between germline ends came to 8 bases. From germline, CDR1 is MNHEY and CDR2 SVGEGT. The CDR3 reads CASSPRSSYNSPLHF. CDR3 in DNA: TGTGCCAGCAGTCCACGCAGCTCCTATAATTCACCCCTCCACTTT.

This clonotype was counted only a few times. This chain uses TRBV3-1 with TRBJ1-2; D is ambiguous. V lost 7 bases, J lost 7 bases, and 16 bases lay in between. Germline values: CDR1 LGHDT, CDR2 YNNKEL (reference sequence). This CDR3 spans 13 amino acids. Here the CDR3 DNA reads TGTGCCAGCACCTTGGAACCTTCATTTGGCTACACCTTC. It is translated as CASTLEPSFGYTF.